The rows below give T cell receptor beta chains drawn from one sample of a study of blood T cell repertoires in COVID-19. Sequenced by immunoSEQ multiplex PCR; TCRdb stores in-frame clones only, minus some. The profile shows about 130,000 clones, around 81% of them singletons. Specimen: peripheral blood. Receptors were obtained from a man aged 25-45 years with COVID-19, enrolled during active disease. CDR3s include the opening cysteine and the closing phenylalanine or tryptophan. The D gene is left open where the match is weak. Only part of the rows carry a size: once, few, many, or a class if the clone is expanded.

v_gene: TRBV2; d_gene: -; j_gene: TRBJ2-3; abundance: -; CDR3nt: TGTGCCTCCTCAGGCGGGATCACAGATACGCAGTATTTT; CDR3aa: CASSGGITDTQYF
v_gene: TRBV9; d_gene: -; j_gene: TRBJ2-2; abundance: -; CDR3nt: TGTGCCAGCAGCGTGGACGGGGGGAACACCGGGGAGCTGTTTTTT; CDR3aa: CASSVDGGNTGELFF
v_gene: TRBV4-1; d_gene: -; j_gene: TRBJ2-2; abundance: -; CDR3nt: TGCGCCAGCAGCCAAGTTTCGGGATCGAGCACCGGGGAGCTGTTTTTT; CDR3aa: CASSQVSGSSTGELFF
v_gene: TRBV2; d_gene: -; j_gene: TRBJ1-6; abundance: few; CDR3nt: TGTGCCAGCAGTCGAACCCAGACAGTATCTGGCTCCTATAATTCACCCCTCCACTTT; CDR3aa: CASSRTQTVSGSYNSPLHF
v_gene: TRBV4-2; d_gene: -; j_gene: TRBJ1-2; abundance: -; CDR3nt: TGTGCCAGCAGCCAATCAGGGCGTTCCTATGGCTACACCTTC; CDR3aa: CASSQSGRSYGYTF
v_gene: TRBV6-4; d_gene: TRBD1; j_gene: TRBJ2-2; abundance: -; CDR3nt: TGTGCCAGCAGTGAGGAGACAGGGGGCACCGGGGAGCTGTTTTTT; CDR3aa: CASSEETGGTGELFF
v_gene: TRBV11-2; d_gene: -; j_gene: TRBJ2-1; abundance: -; CDR3nt: TGTGCCAGCGGTCAGGATTGGTCCTACAATGAGCAGTTCTTC; CDR3aa: CASGQDWSYNEQFF
v_gene: TRBV5-1; d_gene: TRBD2; j_gene: TRBJ2-2; abundance: -; CDR3nt: TGCGCCAGCAGCCCGGGGGGGACCGGGGAGCTGTTTTTT; CDR3aa: CASSPGGTGELFF
v_gene: TRBV30; d_gene: -; j_gene: TRBJ1-2; abundance: -; CDR3nt: TGTGCCTGGAGTGACACCTTCTATGGCTACACCTTC; CDR3aa: CAWSDTFYGYTF
v_gene: TRBV28; d_gene: -; j_gene: TRBJ1-5; abundance: -; CDR3nt: TGTGCCAGCAGTTTTTCCGGGGGTTCGGTTTTCGATCAGCCCCAGCATTTT; CDR3aa: CASSFSGGSVFDQPQHF
v_gene: TRBV29-1; d_gene: TRBD2; j_gene: TRBJ2-2; abundance: -; CDR3nt: TGCAGCGTTGATAACCTAGCGGGGACGAACACCGGGGAGCTGTTTTTT; CDR3aa: CSVDNLAGTNTGELFF
v_gene: TRBV9; d_gene: TRBD2; j_gene: TRBJ2-2; abundance: -; CDR3nt: TGTGCCAGCAGCAGTCGACTAGCTCCAGTCCCCGGGGAGCTGTTTTTT; CDR3aa: CASSSRLAPVPGELFF
v_gene: TRBV2; d_gene: TRBD1; j_gene: TRBJ1-6; abundance: -; CDR3nt: TGTGCCAGCAGTGACAGGGGGAATTCACCCCTCCACTTT; CDR3aa: CASSDRGNSPLHF
v_gene: TRBV11-3; d_gene: TRBD1; j_gene: TRBJ2-7; abundance: -; CDR3nt: TGTGCCAGCAGCGGGGGGAGACAGGGGCGTACAAACTACGAGCAGTACTTC; CDR3aa: CASSGGRQGRTNYEQYF
v_gene: TRBV7-2; d_gene: TRBD2; j_gene: TRBJ2-1; abundance: -; CDR3nt: TGTGCCAGCAGCTCCGCCCCCCGCCGGGGGGGGGCCTACAATGAGCAGTTCTTC; CDR3aa: CASSSAPRRGGAYNEQFF
v_gene: TRBV10-1; d_gene: -; j_gene: TRBJ2-1; abundance: -; CDR3nt: TGCGCCAGCAGTAGTAGCGATGAGCAGTTCTTC; CDR3aa: CASSSSDEQFF
v_gene: TRBV7-3; d_gene: -; j_gene: TRBJ1-1; abundance: -; CDR3nt: TGTGCCAGCATGCGCTCGGTGTCAGGAGAAGCTTTCTTT; CDR3aa: CASMRSVSGEAFF
v_gene: TRBV5-1; d_gene: -; j_gene: TRBJ2-5; abundance: once; CDR3nt: TGCGCCAGCAGCTTCCTCCAAGAGACCCAGTACTTC; CDR3aa: CASSFLQETQYF
v_gene: TRBV5-5; d_gene: TRBD2; j_gene: TRBJ2-1; abundance: -; CDR3nt: TGTGCCAGCAGCTTGCCGACTAGCGGGGAGAATGAGCAGTTCTTC; CDR3aa: CASSLPTSGENEQFF
v_gene: TRBV29-1; d_gene: -; j_gene: TRBJ1-5; abundance: once; CDR3nt: TGCAGCGTTGGCCAGGGGTTGGGTCAGCCCCAGCATTTT; CDR3aa: CSVGQGLGQPQHF
v_gene: TRBV6-5; d_gene: TRBD1; j_gene: TRBJ2-7; abundance: -; CDR3nt: TGTGCCAGCAGTTACTTTACAGGGGAAGGCGAGCAGTACTTC; CDR3aa: CASSYFTGEGEQYF
v_gene: TRBV20-1; d_gene: TRBD2; j_gene: TRBJ2-1; abundance: once; CDR3nt: TGCAGTGCTCGACTAGCGTATGAGCAGTTCTTC; CDR3aa: CSARLAYEQFF
v_gene: TRBV19; d_gene: -; j_gene: TRBJ1-5; abundance: -; CDR3nt: TGTGCCAGTAGTATTATCCTAGGGGATCAGCCCCAGCATTTT; CDR3aa: CASSIILGDQPQHF
v_gene: TRBV30; d_gene: -; j_gene: TRBJ1-1; abundance: few; CDR3nt: TGTGCCTCAAAGGGAGGAGGCACTGAAGCTTTCTTT; CDR3aa: CASKGGGTEAFF
v_gene: TRBV27; d_gene: TRBD1; j_gene: TRBJ2-2; abundance: -; CDR3nt: TGTGCCAGCAGTACCGGGACAGGGAAGATCGGGGAGCTGTTTTTT; CDR3aa: CASSTGTGKIGELFF
v_gene: TRBV5-1; d_gene: TRBD1; j_gene: TRBJ2-1; abundance: once; CDR3nt: TGCGCCAGCAGCTTGAAGGGACAGGACTACAATGAGCAGTTCTTC; CDR3aa: CASSLKGQDYNEQFF
v_gene: TRBV28; d_gene: -; j_gene: TRBJ2-4; abundance: -; CDR3nt: TGTGCCAGCACCCCCGGGACAAACAAAAACATTCAGTACTTC; CDR3aa: CASTPGTNKNIQYF
v_gene: TRBV19; d_gene: TRBD1; j_gene: TRBJ1-5; abundance: -; CDR3nt: TGTGCCAGTAGTAACCCAGGGGGCCATTATCAGCCCCAGCATTTT; CDR3aa: CASSNPGGHYQPQHF
v_gene: TRBV5-8; d_gene: -; j_gene: TRBJ2-7; abundance: few; CDR3nt: TGTGCCAGCAGCTTGGGCGGGGGCTACCTCTACGAGCAGTACTTC; CDR3aa: CASSLGGGYLYEQYF
v_gene: TRBV28; d_gene: -; j_gene: TRBJ1-6; abundance: -; CDR3nt: TGTGCCAGCAGTCCCTTATCCCTCAGGGGTCTATATAATTCACCCCTCCACTTT; CDR3aa: CASSPLSLRGLYNSPLHF
v_gene: TRBV7-9; d_gene: TRBD1; j_gene: TRBJ1-5; abundance: -; CDR3nt: TGTGCCAGCAGCCCGACAGGGGGCGGGTATCAGCCCCAGCATTTT; CDR3aa: CASSPTGGGYQPQHF
v_gene: TRBV29-1; d_gene: -; j_gene: TRBJ1-2; abundance: few; CDR3nt: TGCAGCGTTGAAGGGGGCGGCTACACCTTC; CDR3aa: CSVEGGGYTF
v_gene: TRBV9; d_gene: TRBD1; j_gene: TRBJ1-2; abundance: -; CDR3nt: TGTGCCAGCAGGGGACAGTCCGGAGGTGGCTACACCTTC; CDR3aa: CASRGQSGGGYTF
v_gene: TRBV29-1; d_gene: -; j_gene: TRBJ2-7; abundance: -; CDR3nt: TGCAGCGTAGGGGCTTCCTACGAGCAGTACTTC; CDR3aa: CSVGASYEQYF
v_gene: TRBV29-1; d_gene: -; j_gene: TRBJ2-7; abundance: -; CDR3nt: TGCAGCGTTGCCCACAGAATCTACGAGCAGTACTTC; CDR3aa: CSVAHRIYEQYF
v_gene: TRBV9; d_gene: -; j_gene: TRBJ1-6; abundance: -; CDR3nt: TGTGCCAGCAGTTCGTCGCAGTATAATTCACCCCTCCACTTT; CDR3aa: CASSSSQYNSPLHF
v_gene: TRBV7-9; d_gene: -; j_gene: TRBJ1-1; abundance: -; CDR3nt: TGTGCCAGCAGCTTAGTACCCCTACGGGACATCCCGAACACTGAAGCTTTCTTT; CDR3aa: CASSLVPLRDIPNTEAFF
v_gene: TRBV6-5; d_gene: -; j_gene: TRBJ1-3; abundance: once; CDR3nt: TGTGCCAGCAGGGTCACTTACTCTGGAAACACCATATATTTT; CDR3aa: CASRVTYSGNTIYF
v_gene: TRBV7-9; d_gene: -; j_gene: TRBJ2-3; abundance: few; CDR3nt: TGTGCCAGCAGCTTAGCGGGGGCTGGTGATACGCAGTATTTT; CDR3aa: CASSLAGAGDTQYF
v_gene: TRBV5-1; d_gene: TRBD1; j_gene: TRBJ1-5; abundance: -; CDR3nt: TGCGCCAGCAGCCCTGGACAGGTGGAGAATCAGCCCCAGCATTTT; CDR3aa: CASSPGQVENQPQHF
v_gene: TRBV4-1; d_gene: -; j_gene: TRBJ2-1; abundance: -; CDR3nt: TGCGCCAGCAGCCAAGAAGAGGGAGCGGTCTCCTACAATGAGCAGTTCTTC; CDR3aa: CASSQEEGAVSYNEQFF
v_gene: TRBV11-2; d_gene: -; j_gene: TRBJ2-2; abundance: -; CDR3nt: TGTGCCAGCAGCTTAGATGGACTCCGAACGAACACCGGGGAGCTGTTTTTT; CDR3aa: CASSLDGLRTNTGELFF